The 32 T cell receptor beta chains presented below share a single source sample, sequenced in a study of T-cell memory formation after mild COVID-19. TCRdb reprocessed the 5' RACE reads via MiXCR and lists one record per CDR3 protein. This sample has 550,000 to 650,000 distinct CDR3 sequences, with 17% found just once. Sequencing used PBMCs or a T cell subset sorted from them (not recorded which). Receptors originate from an adult woman who had mild COVID-19 (a few samples of this study predate the infection). Cell type and time point are not known.

On this clonotype: Relative to the germline gene, one junction end is altered; a read error may explain this. J is TRBJ1-5 and V is TRBV4-1; D ambiguous. Germline V lookup: CDR1 MGHRA, CDR2 YSYEKL. The CDR3 totals 15 residues. CDR3 residues: CASSQEGPSNQPHHF. The DNA for the CDR3 is TGCGCCAGCAGCCAAGAAGGACCTAGCAATCAGCCCCATCATTTT.

This clonotype was seen more than once but under ten times. The V and J genes are TRBV29-1 and TRBJ1-2; tentatively, D is TRBD1 (5 bases). V was pared by 0 bases and J by 3 bases, with 17 bases between. Germline CDR1 is SQVTM and CDR2 is ANQGSEA. The CDR3 totals 16 residues. CDR3 loop: CSVEDLNRWGDYGYTF. The DNA for the CDR3 is TGCAGCGTTGAAGATCTTAACCGGTGGGGCGACTATGGCTACACCTTC.

The chain links TRBV18 to TRBJ2-2; D not certain. The germline V gene encodes CDR1 KGHSH and CDR2 LQKENI. Trimming left V 0 bases short and J 4 bases short, with 21 bases between. CDR3 size: 19 residues. In nucleotides, the CDR3 is TGTGCCAGCTCACCACCGGTGCCCGGTGTAAGGGCTCGCACCGGGGAGCTGTTTTTT. This sequence encodes CASSPPVPGVRARTGELFF.

The rearrangement joins TRBV20-1 to TRBJ2-5, with 7 bases matching TRBD1. The germline CDR1 and CDR2 sequences are DFQATT and SNEGSKA (reference sequence). This CDR3 spans 13 amino acids. V trimming: 8 bases; J trimming: 1 base; junction bases outside the gene matches: 7. DNA for the CDR3: TGCAGTCCAAGGGGGCTAACCCAAGAGACCCAGTACTTC. Residues: CSPRGLTQETQYF.

CDR3 protein: CATSGGRSTDTQYF. The CDR3 DNA follows: TGTGCCACCAGTGGGGGGAGGAGCACAGATACGCAGTATTTT. This chain links TRBV24-1 with TRBJ2-3, with D possibly matching TRBD2 (6 bases). The V end was cut by 5 bases, the J end by 0 bases, with 8 bases between. This CDR3 comprises 14 residues. Germline CDR1 reads KGHDR; CDR2 reads SFDVKD.

This clonotype appeared a few times. The V gene is TRBV4-3, the J gene TRBJ2-5, with D possibly matching TRBD2 (5 bases). Trimming stripped 6 bases from V and 2 bases from J, with 16 bases between. Germline assignment: CDR1 LGHNA and CDR2 YSLEER. This CDR3 is built from 15 residues. The CDR3 region is CASSWTVLGQETQYF. The CDR3 DNA is TGCGCCAGCAGTTGGACGGTACTAGGGCAAGAGACCCAGTACTTC.

V gene TRBV27 combines with J gene TRBJ2-1, with 7 bases that match TRBD2. The trim removed 4 bases at V and 0 bases at J, leaving 6 bases unmatched. Germline-derived CDR1 and CDR2 are MNHEY and SMNVEV (reference sequence). This CDR3 has 16 amino acids. The CDR3 loop reads CASSSSGAYSYNEQFF. As DNA, the CDR3 is TGTGCCAGCAGTTCCAGCGGGGCATACTCCTACAATGAGCAGTTCTTC.

A few counts support this clonotype. The chain carries TRBV4-3 and TRBJ2-1, with 11 bases aligning to TRBD2. CDR3 size: 18 residues. Germline CDR1 LGHNA, CDR2 YSLEER. Trimming removed 0 bases from V and 4 bases from J; junction bases left unmatched: 8. The CDR3 nucleotides read TGCGCCAGCAGCCAAGATCATATCGGACTAGCGGGTTACAATGAGCAGTTCTTC. It is translated as CASSQDHIGLAGYNEQFF.

This clonotype was seen a few times. The rearrangement joins TRBV20-1 to TRBJ1-1, with D uncertain. Germline CDR1 reads DFQATT; CDR2 reads SNEGSKA (reference sequence). V was clipped by 6 bases and J by 2 bases, with 13 bases between them. CDR3 length: 13 amino acids. CDR3 residues: CSAIWALNTEAFF. The CDR3 region has the DNA TGCAGTGCAATCTGGGCCCTTAACACTGAAGCTTTCTTT.

This clonotype was detected only a few times. The chain is built from TRBV9 and TRBJ2-1; D is uncertain. V lost 9 bases and J 9 bases, leaving 4 bases between the germline ends. From germline, CDR1 is SGDLS and CDR2 YYNGEE. The CDR3 extends over 8 amino acids. CDR3: CATPEQFF. In DNA form, the CDR3 reads TGTGCCACCCCTGAGCAGTTCTTC.

The chain uses TRBV6-2 or TRBV6-3 and TRBJ2-2; perhaps TRBD2 as D (6 bases). V was cut by 6 bases and J by 5 bases, with 19 bases left in between. In germline, CDR1 is MNHEY, CDR2 SVGEGT. CDR3 length equals 16 residues. CDR3 sequence (DNA): TGTGCCAGCAGAAGAAGGACTCCGGGGGAAACCGGGGAGCTGTTTTTT. Encoded protein: CASRRRTPGETGELFF.

At least ten counts were recorded for this clonotype. The gene calls are TRBV5-1 and TRBJ2-1; weak D call: TRBD1 (6 bases). V lost 1 base, J lost 8 bases, and 16 bases lay in between. Germline V gene data show CDR1 as SGHRS and CDR2 as YFSETQ. The length of the CDR3 is 15 residues. CDR3 DNA sequence: TGCGCCAGCAGCTTGTGGCAGGGGTCCGGGGATGAGCAGTTCTTC. The encoded protein is CASSLWQGSGDEQFF. The whole variable domain, remainder taken from reference TRBV5-1 and TRBJ2-1, is KAGVTQTPRYLIKTRGQQVTLSCSPISGHRSVSWYQQTPGQGLQFLFEYFSETQRNKGNFPGRFSGRQFSNSRSEMNVSTLELGDSALYLCASSLWQGSGDEQFFGPGTRLTVL.

This clonotype showed up many times. This chain links TRBV7-9 with TRBJ1-2; possibly TRBD1 for D (6 bases). CDR3 size: 14 residues. Trimming removed 1 base at V and 8 bases at J, with 14 bases between. Germline loops: CDR1 SEHNR, CDR2 FQNEAQ (reference sequence). The CDR3: CASSLVVRGGGYTF. CDR3 nucleotides: TGTGCCAGCAGCTTAGTAGTCAGGGGAGGAGGCTACACCTTC.

The chain links TRBV20-1 to TRBJ2-7; 8 bases are shared with TRBD1. CDR3 length equals 14 residues. The germline V gene has CDR1 DFQATT and CDR2 SNEGSKA (reference sequence). Losses at the gene ends were 4 bases for V and 2 bases for J; bases not matched to a gene: 7. CDR3 sequence: CSANPGQAAYEQYF. DNA for the CDR3: TGCAGTGCTAACCCGGGACAGGCTGCCTACGAGCAGTACTTC.

V usage is TRBV12-3 or TRBV12-4 and J usage is TRBJ2-7, with 8 positions matching TRBD2. There are 16 residues in the CDR3. V gave up 3 bases and J gave up 2 bases; unmatched junction bases: 9. The CDR3 DNA is TGTGCCAGCAGTTTTCGACTAAGCGGGGGTGCCTACGAGCAGTACTTC. Its translation is CASSFRLSGGAYEQYF.

The chain joins TRBV7-2 to TRBJ2-1, with TRBD2 identical over 11 bases. The CDR3 is 17 residues long. Looked up from germline, CDR1 is SGHTA and CDR2 is FQGNSA. J was trimmed by 4 bases and V by 1 base; bases with no gene match: 6. The CDR3 bases are TGTGCCAGCAGCTTAGTAGTTCTAGCGGGAGGATACAATGAGCAGTTCTTC. Its protein product is CASSLVVLAGGYNEQFF.

This clonotype was seen only a few times. The V gene is TRBV6-5, the J gene TRBJ1-5; D uncertain. This CDR3 comprises 15 residues. The V gene's germline CDR1 is MNHEY and CDR2 SVGAGI. V was clipped by 5 bases and J by 4 bases, with 15 bases between them. The CDR3 region has the DNA TGTGCCAGCAGTCCCGGCGGGGTAGGGAATCAGCCCCAGCATTTT. The encoded protein is CASSPGGVGNQPQHF.

This clonotype was seen a handful of times. The J gene is TRBJ1-5, the V gene TRBV4-2, with no clear D. CDR1 is LGHNA and CDR2 is YNFKEQ in the germline V gene. V lost 0 bases to trimming and J lost 4 bases, with 10 bases between them. This CDR3 is 15 amino acids long. The CDR3 bases are TGTGCCAGCAGCCAAGAGAGGGCCGAGAATCAGCCCCAGCATTTT. Encoded protein: CASSQERAENQPQHF.

In its sample, this clonotype was seen many times. The rearrangement links TRBV7-9 to TRBJ2-1; D is ambiguous. Germline V lookup: CDR1 SEHNR, CDR2 FQNEAQ (reference sequence). CDR3 length equals 13 residues. Between the trimmed V and J ends, which lost 5 bases and 6 bases, there was a span of 11 bases. The CDR3 here is CASSPGWGNEQFF. CDR3 DNA: TGTGCCAGCAGCCCCGGGTGGGGCAATGAGCAGTTCTTC.

The gene calls are TRBV7-3 and TRBJ2-1, with TRBD2 matching over 11 bases. The CDR3 covers 17 residues. The germline V gene encodes CDR1 SGHTA and CDR2 FQGTGA. Trimming took 1 base from V and 5 from J; bases not matched to a gene: 7. CDR3 DNA: TGTGCCAGCAGCTTAAACGGTGGACTAGCGGGTGACAATGAGCAGTTCTTC. Protein: CASSLNGGLAGDNEQFF.

This clonotype came up a few times. The J gene is TRBJ2-1, the V gene TRBV10-3; D remains ambiguous. This CDR3 spans 14 amino acids. V shed 2 bases and J shed 8 bases, with 13 bases lying between them. Per germline, CDR1 ENHRY and CDR2 SYGVKD. The CDR3 reads CAISENPTGDEQFF. The DNA for the CDR3 is TGTGCCATCAGTGAGAACCCAACTGGCGATGAGCAGTTCTTC.

This clonotype appeared many times. The chain carries TRBV4-1 and TRBJ1-1; D gene uncertain. CDR3 length equals 14 residues. Germline V gene sequence: CDR1 MGHRA, CDR2 YSYEKL. Trimming left V 6 bases short and J 1 base short, with 12 bases between. As DNA, the CDR3 is TGCGCCAGCAGAACCCTCCCGGGGAACACTGAAGCTTTCTTT. Protein sequence: CASRTLPGNTEAFF.

The gene calls are TRBV7-6 and TRBJ2-1, with D unclear. This CDR3 region has 13 residues. The V and J ends lost 7 bases and 7 bases respectively, with 14 bases between them. Germline CDR1 and CDR2: SGHVS and FNYEAQ. DNA for the CDR3: TGTGCCAGCATCCCCCTTAGGTCGAATGAGCAGTTCTTC. Amino acids: CASIPLRSNEQFF.

V gene TRBV5-1 combines with J gene TRBJ2-5; a weak D match, TRBD2 (6 bases). Germline-derived CDR1 and CDR2 are SGHRS and YFSETQ. The CDR3 has 16 amino acids. The V end was cut by 4 bases, the J end by 5 bases, with 21 bases between. CDR3 in DNA: TGCGCCAGCAGCGAATATCAGTGGGAGGTAGAGGAGACCCAGTACTTC. Protein sequence: CASSEYQWEVEETQYF.

The chain uses TRBV20-1 and TRBJ1-1; 8 nucleotides align to TRBD1. The V and J ends lost 6 bases and 0 bases, in that order; junction bases with no gene match: 9. Per the germline V gene, CDR1 is DFQATT and CDR2 is SNEGSKA (reference sequence). This CDR3 comprises 15 residues. The CDR3 is CSATPRDRLNTEAFF. DNA for the CDR3: TGCAGTGCCACCCCTAGGGACAGGCTGAACACTGAAGCTTTCTTT.

This clonotype was found a few times. J is TRBJ1-4 and V is TRBV15; a possible D gene is TRBD1 (5 bases). Germline V CDR1 and CDR2: LNHNV, YYDKDF (reference sequence). CDR3 size: 15 residues. Trimming removed 0 bases from V and 9 bases from J, with 14 bases in between. The DNA of the CDR3 is TGTGCCACCAGCAGAGATGTAGCCGGGACCCAAAAACTGTTTTTT. This sequence encodes CATSRDVAGTQKLFF.

This clonotype was seen only a few times. The chain combines TRBV6-5 with TRBJ2-5, with 10 bases aligning to TRBD2. J was trimmed by 5 bases and V by 0 bases; bases with no gene match: 9. There are 17 residues in the CDR3. Looked up from germline, CDR1 is MNHEY and CDR2 is SVGAGI. DNA for the CDR3: TGTGCCAGCAGTTACTCCGAGCGGGGGGGAGGTCGGGAGACCCAGTACTTC. It yields the protein CASSYSERGGGRETQYF.

The sample holds many counts of this clonotype. The CDR3 sequence is CASSRTGGGTDTQYF. The CDR3 region has the DNA TGCGCCAGCAGCCGTACCGGGGGCGGCACAGATACGCAGTATTTT. The chain uses TRBV4-1 and TRBJ2-3; D tentatively reads TRBD1 or TRBD2 (6 bases each). CDR3 length equals 15 residues. Germline CDR1 reads MGHRA; CDR2 reads YSYEKL. The germline V and J ends were trimmed by 4 bases and 1 base, with 12 bases remaining between them.

This chain joins TRBV24-1 and TRBJ2-3, with 14 nucleotides matching TRBD2. Germline assignment: CDR1 KGHDR and CDR2 SFDVKD. The CDR3 contains 20 residues. Trimming removed 5 bases from V and 4 bases from J; junction bases left unmatched: 16. CDR3 residues: CATSVSRLAGGPSAPDTQYF. Here the CDR3 DNA reads TGTGCCACCAGTGTATCGCGACTAGCGGGGGGGCCATCAGCCCCAGATACGCAGTATTTT.

The chain joins TRBV27 to TRBJ2-5; 7 nucleotides align to TRBD2. Germline values: CDR1 MNHEY, CDR2 SMNVEV (reference sequence). The CDR3 loop spans 13 amino acids. Trimming removed 5 bases from V and 3 bases from J; junction bases left unmatched: 3. The CDR3 DNA is TGTGCCAGCAGTGTAGCGGGTAAAGAGACCCAGTACTTC. Its translation: CASSVAGKETQYF.

This clonotype was observed a few times. The chain is built from TRBV7-9 and TRBJ2-3; a weak D match, TRBD1 (6 bases). Germline V gives CDR1 SEHNR, CDR2 FQNEAQ (reference sequence). This CDR3 comprises 15 residues. V lost 2 bases and J lost 1, with 10 bases in between. CDR3 bases: TGTGCCAGCAGCTTAACCGCAGGGGGCACAGATACGCAGTATTTT. Protein sequence: CASSLTAGGTDTQYF.

The chain couples TRBV11-2 to TRBJ2-7; 9 bases are a match to TRBD2. Germline assignment: CDR1 SGHAT and CDR2 FQNNGV. V shed 5 bases and J 4 bases; nucleotides not matched to a gene: 6. This CDR3 contains 14 residues. The CDR3 here is CASSEAGGSYEQYF. The DNA of the CDR3 is TGTGCCAGCAGCGAAGCGGGAGGTAGTTACGAGCAGTACTTC.